The rows below give T cell receptor beta chains drawn from one sample of a study of blood T cell repertoires in COVID-19. Data came from immunoSEQ multiplex PCR; TCRdb stores just in-frame clones and leaves some out. The sample includes some 120,000 clones, roughly 90% seen only once; the top ten take around 3.7%. Sample: peripheral blood. Source of these receptors: a man aged 50-60 years with active COVID-19. The CDR3 runs from the conserved cysteine through the conserved F or W. D genes are given only for firm matches. Size is omitted from some rows. Given values are once, few, many or a class for expanded clones.

V gene: TRBV5-4
D gene: TRBD1
J gene: TRBJ2-6
clone size: once
CDR3 protein: CASSNGQGRSGANVLTF
CDR3 DNA: TGTGCCAGCAGCAACGGACAGGGCCGATCTGGGGCCAACGTCCTGACTTTC

V gene: TRBV9
D gene: -
J gene: TRBJ1-1
clone size: -
CDR3 protein: CASSVAFGTEAFF
CDR3 DNA: TGTGCCAGCAGCGTAGCTTTCGGGACTGAAGCTTTCTTT

V gene: TRBV4-2
D gene: -
J gene: TRBJ1-4
clone size: -
CDR3 protein: CASSQATGATNEKLFF
CDR3 DNA: TGTGCCAGCAGCCAAGCGACAGGAGCAACTAATGAAAAACTGTTTTTT

V gene: TRBV27
D gene: TRBD1
J gene: TRBJ2-7
clone size: -
CDR3 protein: CASSRQGISYEQYF
CDR3 DNA: TGTGCCAGCAGTCGACAGGGGATTTCCTACGAGCAGTACTTC

V gene: TRBV11-2
D gene: -
J gene: TRBJ2-4
clone size: -
CDR3 protein: CASSGRGLAKNIQYF
CDR3 DNA: TGTGCCAGCAGCGGACGAGGGTTAGCCAAAAACATTCAGTACTTC

V gene: TRBV18
D gene: TRBD1
J gene: TRBJ2-3
clone size: -
CDR3 protein: CASSPGQSTDTQYF
CDR3 DNA: TGTGCCAGCTCACCGGGACAGAGCACAGATACGCAGTATTTT

V gene: TRBV11-2
D gene: -
J gene: TRBJ2-7
clone size: -
CDR3 protein: CASSSLVGISSYEQYF
CDR3 DNA: TGTGCCAGCAGCTCTTTGGTCGGGATAAGCTCCTACGAGCAGTACTTC

V gene: TRBV11-1
D gene: -
J gene: TRBJ2-7
clone size: -
CDR3 protein: CASSLGQQYEQYF
CDR3 DNA: TGTGCCAGCAGCTTAGGACAGCAATACGAGCAGTACTTC

V gene: TRBV14
D gene: TRBD2
J gene: TRBJ2-5
clone size: -
CDR3 protein: CASSPVGLAQETQYF
CDR3 DNA: TGTGCCAGCAGCCCAGTGGGACTAGCGCAAGAGACCCAGTACTTC

V gene: TRBV5-1
D gene: -
J gene: TRBJ2-3
clone size: -
CDR3 protein: CASSLGGGADTQYF
CDR3 DNA: TGCGCCAGCAGCTTGGGGGGGGGCGCAGATACGCAGTATTTT

V gene: TRBV7-9
D gene: -
J gene: TRBJ2-3
clone size: -
CDR3 protein: CASSLGLVGTDTQYF
CDR3 DNA: TGTGCCAGCAGCTTAGGACTAGTTGGCACAGATACGCAGTATTTT

V gene: TRBV9
D gene: -
J gene: TRBJ1-5
clone size: -
CDR3 protein: CASSSSPQLSNQPQHF
CDR3 DNA: TGTGCCAGCAGCTCCTCTCCCCAACTTAGCAATCAGCCCCAGCATTTT

V gene: TRBV6-5
D gene: -
J gene: TRBJ1-1
clone size: -
CDR3 protein: CASSPSSGLGTEAFF
CDR3 DNA: TGTGCCAGCAGTCCGTCCAGTGGGCTCGGCACTGAAGCTTTCTTT

V gene: TRBV19
D gene: -
J gene: TRBJ1-3
clone size: -
CDR3 protein: CASTPLGAGNTIYF
CDR3 DNA: TGTGCCAGTACCCCCCTTGGAGCTGGAAACACCATATATTTT

V gene: TRBV2
D gene: -
J gene: TRBJ1-1
clone size: -
CDR3 protein: CASSQGANTEAFF
CDR3 DNA: TGTGCCAGCAGCCAGGGTGCGAACACTGAAGCTTTCTTT

V gene: TRBV6-5
D gene: TRBD1
J gene: TRBJ1-1
clone size: once
CDR3 protein: CASRPTGRNTEAFF
CDR3 DNA: TGTGCCAGCAGGCCGACAGGGAGGAACACTGAAGCTTTCTTT

V gene: TRBV7-7
D gene: -
J gene: TRBJ2-1
clone size: -
CDR3 protein: CASSESSYNEQFF
CDR3 DNA: TGTGCCAGCAGCGAGAGCTCCTACAATGAGCAGTTCTTC

V gene: TRBV25-1
D gene: TRBD2
J gene: TRBJ2-3
clone size: -
CDR3 protein: CASSPLTGGYPDTQYF
CDR3 DNA: TGTGCCAGCAGTCCCCTCACGGGAGGTTACCCAGATACGCAGTATTTT

V gene: TRBV9
D gene: -
J gene: TRBJ2-5
clone size: -
CDR3 protein: CASSVLPQETQYF
CDR3 DNA: TGTGCCAGCAGCGTACTACCCCAAGAGACCCAGTACTTC

V gene: TRBV12-5
D gene: TRBD2
J gene: TRBJ2-3
clone size: -
CDR3 protein: CASGMGLAGGGTDTQYF
CDR3 DNA: TGTGCTAGTGGTATGGGACTAGCGGGGGGGGGCACAGATACGCAGTATTTT

V gene: TRBV6-1
D gene: TRBD1
J gene: TRBJ1-5
clone size: -
CDR3 protein: CASSERTGDVGNQPQHF
CDR3 DNA: TGTGCCAGCAGTGAGAGAACAGGGGATGTCGGCAATCAGCCCCAGCATTTT

V gene: TRBV11-2
D gene: TRBD1
J gene: TRBJ1-6
clone size: once
CDR3 protein: CASSLVTTGVSPLHF
CDR3 DNA: TGTGCCAGCAGCTTAGTAACGACAGGGGTATCACCCCTCCACTTT

V gene: TRBV7-2
D gene: TRBD1
J gene: TRBJ1-6
clone size: -
CDR3 protein: CASSPSGGWGYSPLHF
CDR3 DNA: TGTGCCAGCAGCCCCTCAGGGGGATGGGGGTATTCACCCCTCCACTTT

V gene: TRBV27
D gene: TRBD2
J gene: TRBJ2-1
clone size: once
CDR3 protein: CASSFERGAGFYNEQFF
CDR3 DNA: TGTGCCAGCAGTTTCGAGCGGGGAGCGGGATTCTACAATGAGCAGTTCTTC

V gene: TRBV6-2/TRBV6-3
D gene: TRBD2
J gene: TRBJ2-3
clone size: -
CDR3 protein: CASSYGREMTDTQYF
CDR3 DNA: TGTGCCAGCAGTTACGGGCGGGAGATGACAGATACGCAGTATTTT

V gene: TRBV6-1
D gene: TRBD1
J gene: TRBJ2-2
clone size: -
CDR3 protein: CASSEAGQGNTGELFF
CDR3 DNA: TGTGCCAGCAGTGAAGCAGGACAGGGAAACACCGGGGAGCTGTTTTTT

V gene: TRBV10-3
D gene: -
J gene: TRBJ1-4
clone size: once
CDR3 protein: CAISESPGYNEKLFF
CDR3 DNA: TGTGCCATCAGTGAGTCGCCAGGGTATAACGAAAAACTGTTTTTT

V gene: TRBV6-1
D gene: TRBD2
J gene: TRBJ2-1
clone size: -
CDR3 protein: CASSESSGGADEQFF
CDR3 DNA: TGTGCCAGCAGTGAATCTAGCGGGGGGGCCGATGAGCAGTTCTTC

V gene: TRBV18
D gene: TRBD1
J gene: TRBJ1-5
clone size: -
CDR3 protein: CASSRDRVNQPQHF
CDR3 DNA: TGTGCCAGCTCACGGGACAGGGTCAATCAGCCCCAGCATTTT

V gene: TRBV9
D gene: TRBD1
J gene: TRBJ2-1
clone size: -
CDR3 protein: CASSPGQAYNEQFF
CDR3 DNA: TGTGCCAGCAGCCCGGGACAGGCTTACAATGAGCAGTTCTTC

V gene: TRBV9
D gene: TRBD2
J gene: TRBJ2-1
clone size: -
CDR3 protein: CASSVVTSGSYNEQFF
CDR3 DNA: TGTGCCAGCAGCGTAGTAACTAGCGGGAGTTACAATGAGCAGTTCTTC

V gene: TRBV20-1
D gene: TRBD2
J gene: TRBJ2-1
clone size: -
CDR3 protein: CSASEGLAGFDEQFF
CDR3 DNA: TGCAGTGCTAGTGAAGGACTAGCGGGATTCGATGAGCAGTTCTTC

V gene: TRBV9
D gene: -
J gene: TRBJ2-1
clone size: once
CDR3 protein: CASSVGDTAYNEQFF
CDR3 DNA: TGTGCCAGCAGCGTAGGGGACACCGCCTACAATGAGCAGTTCTTC

V gene: TRBV19
D gene: TRBD1
J gene: TRBJ1-4
clone size: -
CDR3 protein: CASRTGQGVPSANEKLFF
CDR3 DNA: TGTGCCAGTAGGACGGGACAGGGGGTTCCCTCAGCTAATGAAAAACTGTTTTTT

V gene: TRBV5-5
D gene: -
J gene: TRBJ1-1
clone size: -
CDR3 protein: CASSIGTPGTEAFF
CDR3 DNA: TGTGCCAGCAGCATCGGGACTCCCGGCACTGAAGCTTTCTTT

V gene: TRBV28
D gene: -
J gene: TRBJ1-2
clone size: -
CDR3 protein: CASRPMGEANFYGYTF
CDR3 DNA: TGTGCCAGCAGGCCCATGGGGGAGGCTAACTTCTATGGCTACACCTTC

V gene: TRBV5-1
D gene: -
J gene: TRBJ2-3
clone size: -
CDR3 protein: CASSLSQGSTDTQYF
CDR3 DNA: TGCGCCAGCAGCTTGTCCCAGGGAAGCACAGATACGCAGTATTTT

V gene: TRBV9
D gene: TRBD1
J gene: TRBJ2-7
clone size: -
CDR3 protein: CASSVQPRTGNHEQYF
CDR3 DNA: TGTGCCAGCAGCGTACAGCCCAGGACAGGGAACCACGAGCAGTACTTC

V gene: TRBV6-5
D gene: TRBD1
J gene: TRBJ1-5
clone size: -
CDR3 protein: CASSRTGSQPQHF
CDR3 DNA: TGTGCCAGCAGCCGGACAGGGTCTCAGCCCCAGCATTTT

V gene: TRBV5-4
D gene: TRBD1
J gene: TRBJ1-2
clone size: -
CDR3 protein: CASSPGTGTYGYTF
CDR3 DNA: TGTGCCAGCAGCCCCGGGACAGGGACATATGGCTACACCTTC

V gene: TRBV7-2
D gene: -
J gene: TRBJ2-1
clone size: -
CDR3 protein: CASSLAASSYNEQFF
CDR3 DNA: TGTGCCAGCAGCTTAGCAGCAAGCTCCTACAATGAGCAGTTCTTC

V gene: TRBV7-9
D gene: TRBD2
J gene: TRBJ2-3
clone size: -
CDR3 protein: CASSGLAGSTDTQYF
CDR3 DNA: TGTGCCAGCAGCGGACTAGCGGGAAGCACAGATACGCAGTATTTT

V gene: TRBV21-1
D gene: -
J gene: TRBJ2-3
clone size: -
CDR3 protein: CASSKEVNSRQGSTDTQYF
CDR3 DNA: TGTGCCAGCAGCAAAGAGGTAAATTCTAGGCAGGGGAGCACAGATACGCAGTATTTT

V gene: TRBV2
D gene: TRBD2
J gene: TRBJ2-5
clone size: -
CDR3 protein: CASGGTSGTKTQYF
CDR3 DNA: TGTGCCAGCGGGGGGACTAGCGGGACAAAGACCCAGTACTTC